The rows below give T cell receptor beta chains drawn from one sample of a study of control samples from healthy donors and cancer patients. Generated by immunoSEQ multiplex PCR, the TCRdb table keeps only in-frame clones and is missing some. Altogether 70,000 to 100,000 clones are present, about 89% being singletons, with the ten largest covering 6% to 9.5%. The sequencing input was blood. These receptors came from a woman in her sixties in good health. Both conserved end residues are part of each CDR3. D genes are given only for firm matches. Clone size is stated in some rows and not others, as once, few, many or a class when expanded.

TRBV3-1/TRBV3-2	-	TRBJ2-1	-	CASSQDQHNEQFF	TGTGCCAGCAGCCAAGACCAGCACAATGAGCAGTTCTTC
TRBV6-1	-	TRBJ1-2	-	CASSEAGASYGYTF	TGTGCCAGCAGTGAAGCAGGCGCAAGCTATGGCTACACCTTC
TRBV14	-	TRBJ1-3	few	CASSQVGTYGRNTIYF	TGTGCCAGCAGCCAAGTCGGGACTTACGGGAGAAACACCATATATTTT
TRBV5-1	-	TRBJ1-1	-	CASSWDGGNTEAFF	TGCGCCAGCAGCTGGGACGGCGGAAACACTGAAGCTTTCTTT
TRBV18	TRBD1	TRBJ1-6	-	CASSPRAQGANSPLHF	TGTGCCAGCTCACCACGGGCTCAGGGGGCTAATTCACCCCTCCACTTT
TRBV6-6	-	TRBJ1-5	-	CASTTQGGQPQHF	TGTGCCAGCACCACACAGGGAGGTCAGCCCCAGCATTTT
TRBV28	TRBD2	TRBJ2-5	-	CASNGGSLETQYF	TGTGCCAGCAACGGCGGGAGTTTAGAGACCCAGTACTTC
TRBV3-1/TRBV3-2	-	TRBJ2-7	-	CASSQEVPYEQYF	TGTGCCAGCAGCCAAGAGGTCCCCTACGAGCAGTACTTC
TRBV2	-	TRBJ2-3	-	CASSEVQSTDTQYF	TGTGCCAGCAGTGAGGTCCAAAGCACAGATACGCAGTATTTT
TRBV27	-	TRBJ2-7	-	CASRPTGSYEQYF	TGTGCCAGCAGACCTACAGGGTCCTACGAGCAGTACTTC
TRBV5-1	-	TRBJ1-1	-	CASSLVIGTGLDEAFF	TGCGCCAGCAGCTTGGTTATTGGTACAGGGTTGGATGAAGCTTTCTTT
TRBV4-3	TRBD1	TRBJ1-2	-	CASSQAQGGYGYTF	TGCGCCAGCAGCCAAGCTCAGGGGGGCTATGGCTACACCTTC
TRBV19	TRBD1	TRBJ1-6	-	CASRSGQGGIGGSPLHF	TGTGCCAGTAGGTCCGGACAGGGGGGCATAGGTGGCTCACCCCTCCACTTT
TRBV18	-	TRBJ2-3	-	CASSPTTDTQYF	TGTGCCAGCTCACCAACCACAGATACGCAGTATTTT
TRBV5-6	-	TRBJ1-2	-	CASIRRGVGYGYTF	TGTGCCAGCATTCGTAGGGGAGTAGGCTATGGCTACACCTTC
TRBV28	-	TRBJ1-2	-	CATFSTLRAGGYTF	TGTGCCACATTCTCCACTTTGAGGGCAGGCGGCTACACCTTC
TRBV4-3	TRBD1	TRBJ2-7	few	CASSLGDSRSEQYF	TGCGCCAGCAGCCTAGGGGACAGCCGGTCCGAGCAGTACTTC
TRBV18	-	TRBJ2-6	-	CATTGPSGANVLTF	TGTGCCACAACGGGGCCCTCTGGGGCCAACGTCCTGACTTTC
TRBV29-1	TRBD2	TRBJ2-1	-	CSGLAGASEQFF	TGCAGCGGCCTAGCGGGAGCTAGTGAGCAGTTCTTC
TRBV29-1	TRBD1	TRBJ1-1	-	CSGSQNGQGARNTEAFF	TGCAGCGGTAGCCAGAACGGACAGGGAGCAAGGAACACTGAAGCTTTCTTT
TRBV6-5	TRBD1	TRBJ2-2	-	CASSTGTGDTGELFF	TGTGCCAGCAGCACCGGGACAGGGGACACCGGGGAGCTGTTTTTT
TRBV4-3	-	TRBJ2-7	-	CASSQEGTGSIGLDEQYF	TGCGCCAGCAGCCAAGAGGGAACCGGCTCGATCGGTCTCGACGAGCAGTACTTC
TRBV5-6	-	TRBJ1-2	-	CASSRGRGNYGYTF	TGTGCCAGCAGCAGAGGCAGGGGAAACTATGGCTACACCTTC
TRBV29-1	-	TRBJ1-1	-	CSVDRGNTEAFF	TGCAGCGTTGATAGAGGGAACACTGAAGCTTTCTTT
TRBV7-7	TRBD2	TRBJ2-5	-	CASSLTGGQETQYF	TGTGCCAGCAGCCTCACGGGAGGCCAAGAGACCCAGTACTTC
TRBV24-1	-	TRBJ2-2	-	CATSDPRTATGELFF	TGTGCCACCAGTGATCCCCGGACAGCCACCGGGGAGCTGTTTTTT
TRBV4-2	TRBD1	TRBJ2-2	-	CASSPRTGGITGELFF	TGTGCCAGCAGCCCCAGGACAGGGGGTATCACCGGGGAGCTGTTTTTT
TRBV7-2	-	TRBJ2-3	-	CASSFSSDTQYF	TGTGCCAGCAGCTTTTCTAGTGATACGCAGTATTTT
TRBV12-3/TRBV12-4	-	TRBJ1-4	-	CASAGQINEKLFF	TGTGCCAGCGCAGGGCAGATTAATGAAAAACTGTTTTTT
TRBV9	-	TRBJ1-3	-	CASSVDFSGNTIYF	TGTGCCAGCAGCGTAGATTTCTCTGGAAACACCATATATTTT
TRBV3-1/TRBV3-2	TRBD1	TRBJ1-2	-	CASSHGSGGDGYTF	TGTGCCAGCAGCCACGGGTCAGGGGGCGATGGCTACACCTTC
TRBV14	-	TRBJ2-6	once	CASSQLVGISGANVLTF	TGTGCCAGCAGCCAACTCGTGGGGATCTCTGGGGCCAACGTCCTGACTTTC
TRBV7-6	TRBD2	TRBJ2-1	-	CASSLVLAGAGDEQFF	TGTGCCAGCAGCTTAGTACTAGCGGGGGCCGGGGATGAGCAGTTCTTC
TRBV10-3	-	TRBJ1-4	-	CAISLGPSGEKLFF	TGTGCCATCAGTCTGGGACCATCGGGGGAAAAACTGTTTTTT
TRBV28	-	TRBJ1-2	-	CATSTGTWGGYTF	TGTGCCACTTCGACCGGGACTTGGGGAGGCTACACCTTC
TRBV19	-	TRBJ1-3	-	CASFETETGNTIYF	TGTGCCAGTTTCGAAACAGAAACTGGAAACACCATATATTTT
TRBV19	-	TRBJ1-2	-	CASSENGAGANYGYTF	TGTGCCAGTAGCGAGAACGGGGCAGGGGCTAACTATGGCTACACCTTC
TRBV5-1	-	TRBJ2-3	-	CASSSSGTDTQYF	TGCGCCAGCAGCTCATCAGGGACAGATACGCAGTATTTT
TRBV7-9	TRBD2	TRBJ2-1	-	CASGESGDGFLGYEQFF	TGTGCCAGCGGAGAAAGCGGGGATGGCTTTCTGGGGTATGAGCAGTTCTTC
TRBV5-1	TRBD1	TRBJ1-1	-	CASSRDRPYTEAFF	TGCGCCAGCAGCAGGGACAGGCCCTACACTGAAGCTTTCTTT
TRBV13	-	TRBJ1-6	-	CASSLGSKSPLHF	TGTGCCAGCAGCTTAGGCTCAAAGTCACCCCTCCACTTT
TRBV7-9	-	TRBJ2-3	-	CASSLRGGVDTQYF	TGTGCCAGCAGCTTACGCGGGGGCGTGGATACGCAGTATTTT
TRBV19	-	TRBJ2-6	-	CASSRGPGAGSGANVLTF	TGTGCCAGTAGTAGGGGGCCAGGGGCCGGCTCTGGGGCCAACGTCCTGACTTTC
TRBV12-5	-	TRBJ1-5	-	CASGFAPQSPVGSQHF	TGTGCTAGTGGTTTTGCCCCCCAGAGTCCCGTAGGGTCCCAGCATTTT
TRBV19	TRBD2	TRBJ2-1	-	CASSIDHGLAGGSFREQFF	TGTGCCAGTAGTATAGATCATGGACTAGCGGGAGGGTCATTTCGAGAGCAGTTCTTC